This T cell receptor beta chain was sequenced in a study of metastatic and nonmetastatic thyroid tumors. About the study: Peripheral blood and tumor or nodule samples from malignant and benign thyroid patients were compared. Findings and caveats of the study: Malignant tumors reportedly showed significantly higher TCR beta diversity than benign nodules in both blood and tumor.

The length of the CDR3 is 15 residues. V gave up 4 bases and J gave up 4 bases; unmatched junction bases: 1. Germline V gives CDR1 LGHDT, CDR2 YNNKEL (reference sequence). Original analysis: For papillary thyroid cancer, a distant-metastasis classifier was constructed from CDR3 differences observed across clinicopathological groups. TCRdb re-clonotyped the PCR reads via MiXCR. These V and J calls are TCRdb output, not the study's own analysis. The profile shows roughly 40,000 clones, about a sixth of them singletons. All patients were untreated before thyroid surgery. This clone came up many times. Its antigen is currently unknown.

Sequencing input: blood. V usage is TRBV3-1 and J usage is TRBJ2-1; 13 bases are a match to TRBD2. The clonotype originates from a female donor with papillary thyroid cancer or a benign thyroid nodule (not recorded which). Some clones in this sample may be carry-over from other donors' samples. The CDR3 coding sequence is TGTGCCAGCAGCCGGACTAGCGGGAGTTACAATGAGCAGTTCTTC. Protein: CASSRTSGSYNEQFF.